The text below deals with one T cell receptor (beta chain). In this sample, this clone turned up a few times. There is no known antigen for this receptor. Base qualities are not recorded, but no much larger clone differs from it by a single base. The record originates from a study of blood T cell repertoires in COVID-19 (dated by TCRdb to the early 2020s). About the full investigation: The collaborator samples originated in the United States, Italy and Spain and spanned the acute and convalescent phases of COVID-19. The material from the prospective study consisted of cDNA or gDNA derived from T cells, B-cell-depleted T cells, or PBMCs. Subjects who had been exposed to COVID-19, were actively infected with it, or had recovered from it provided the deeply sampled blood TCRbeta repertoires that made up the dataset. The repertoires were released in a freely available public database intended as a resource for research on the immune response to SARS-CoV-2. The samples were drawn from two sources: the first 160 participants of the ongoing ImmuneRACE study, and 1,200 or so subjects contributed by 6 global collaborators. A de-identified subject ID, COVID-19 status, age in years and sex were almost always included in the sample metadata. Where HLA class I and class II types were available, the types were taken from metadata supplied by the sample provider, not from assay-based typing.

General conclusions and limits of the study: The amount of clinical and demographic metadata varied by source and participant and was provided uncurated.

A second Seattle source provided samples from volunteer blood donors who had recovered from COVID-19. Collaborating institutions collected whole blood in K2EDTA tubes following their own protocols. For TCRbeta analysis, collaborators shipped samples as frozen whole blood, isolated PBMCs, or DNA extracted from either of those sample types. TCRbeta CDR3 regions were amplified from genomic DNA using the immunoSEQ Assay, a bias-controlled multiplex PCR. Per the authors' processing: Nucleated cell counts per sample were estimated from amplification of reference gene primers within the assay. To quantify the absolute abundance of each unique TCRbeta CDR3 rearrangement, sequence reads were collapsed and filtered. For each sample, productive Simpson clonality was calculated by taking the square root of Simpson's diversity index across productive rearrangements. The clones in this table, taken by TCRdb from immuneACCESS, are in-frame only. Not every clone is retained; where verified, under half of the shortfall comes from an unresolved V gene, and the cause of the rest is unknown. V, J and clone size derive from that table, while D and trimming were established from the DNA sequence. For this sample there are 170,000 or so clones; 85% to 90% appear just once. The biggest ten clones account for 0.8% to 1% of the sample.

Looking up the germline V gene yields CDR1 SGHRS and CDR2 YFSETQ. From the cysteine through the phenylalanine, the CDR3 covers 12 amino acids. Of the read, only the CDR3 DNA is kept; its 36 bases are in frame from base 1. The junction carries 10 bases between V and J, which are trimmed by 4 bases and 6 bases respectively. This sequence uses TRBV5-1 and TRBJ1-2, with the identity of the D gene unclear. The sample comprised peripheral blood. This TCR derives from a woman under 30 who had recovered from COVID-19. The DNA sequence is TGCGCCAGCAGCGCAACACCAGATGGCTACACCTTC. The encoded protein is CASSATPDGYTF.